A single sample gave rise to the 11 T cell receptor beta chains below, sequenced in a study of response to subunit inactivated influenza vaccine. Via MiXCR, TCRdb re-called the RT-PCR reads, giving one row per CDR3 protein. This sample yields about 190,000 distinct CDR3 sequences, of which 13% to 15% are seen a single time; approximately 25% belongs to the top ten. The sample in question was CD8+ T cells sorted from PBMCs, obtained about 5 days after vaccination. The receptors here all came from a man aged 50 or older who received an inactivated influenza vaccine.

At least ten counts were recorded for this clonotype. The chain carries TRBV5-1 and TRBJ2-2, with 12 bases that match TRBD1. Germline-derived CDR1 and CDR2 are SGHRS and YFSETQ. J gave up 1 base and V 5 bases, and 6 bases lay outside the gene matches. CDR3 length: 17 amino acids. The CDR3 DNA sequence: TGCGCCAGCAGACCCGGGACAGGGGGCTTGAACACCGGGGAGCTGTTTTTT. It encodes CASRPGTGGLNTGELFF.

The chain employs TRBV4-3 and TRBJ2-1; no clear D. Germline V CDR1 and CDR2: LGHNA, YSLEER. The CDR3 is 16 residues long. V lost 3 bases and J 0 bases, leaving 12 bases between the germline ends. CDR3 sequence reads: CASSQLWADSYNEQFF. As DNA, the CDR3 is TGCGCCAGCAGCCAGCTCTGGGCGGACTCCTACAATGAGCAGTTCTTC.

This clonotype was observed a few times. The chain combines TRBV5-1 with TRBJ2-5; TRBD2 matches 7 bases. The CDR3 loop spans 17 amino acids. Germline trimming cut 1 base from V and 5 bases from J; bases unmatched to any gene: 14. The germline CDR1 and CDR2 sequences are SGHRS and YFSETQ. The CDR3 here is CASSLLGGERSFETQYF. CDR3 coding DNA: TGCGCCAGCAGCTTGCTGGGGGGGGAGAGGTCCTTCGAGACCCAGTACTTC.

This chain links TRBV4-3 with TRBJ2-2; 10 bases line up with TRBD1. The CDR3 consists of 19 residues. Germline CDR1 is LGHNA and CDR2 is YSLEER. The trim removed 0 bases at V and 7 bases at J, leaving 14 bases unmatched. CDR3 in DNA: TGCGCCAGCAGCCAAGAGTACCTCGGGGACAGGGGACTAGTCGGGGAGCTGTTTTTT. Translation gives CASSQEYLGDRGLVGELFF.

In its sample, this clonotype was seen many times. The V call is TRBV15, the J call TRBJ2-7; 13 bases map to TRBD2. Germline CDR1 LNHNV, CDR2 YYDKDF (reference sequence). This CDR3 contains 17 residues. V lost 4 bases to trimming and J lost 4 bases; unmatched junction nucleotides: 10. CDR3 sequence: CATSKSRTSGGYYEQYF. The CDR3 DNA reads as TGTGCCACCAGCAAGTCAAGGACTAGCGGGGGATATTACGAGCAGTACTTC.

This clonotype turned up a few times. V usage is TRBV2 and J usage is TRBJ2-1; TRBD1 matches at 7 bases. This CDR3 is built from 12 residues. V dropped 9 bases and J dropped 8; count of bases not matched to a gene: 7. The germline V gene has CDR1 SNHLY and CDR2 FYNNEI. The CDR3: CARGTGDDEQFF. CDR3 DNA sequence: TGTGCCAGGGGAACAGGGGATGATGAGCAGTTCTTC.

The chain employs TRBV6-5 and TRBJ2-1; 8 nucleotides agree with TRBD1. V trimming: 3 bases; J trimming: 7 bases; junction bases outside the gene matches: 8. Germline CDR1 MNHEY, CDR2 SVGAGI. CDR3 length equals 15 residues. The CDR3, as DNA: TGTGCCAGCAGTTATTGGACAGGGTCCGGGAATGAGCAGTTCTTC. This gives the protein CASSYWTGSGNEQFF.

Only a few counts were recorded for this clonotype. The rearrangement joins TRBV24-1 to TRBJ2-5; 7 nucleotides align to TRBD2. Germline assignment: CDR1 KGHDR and CDR2 SFDVKD. With V trimmed by 5 bases and J by 5 bases, 16 bases remained unmatched. CDR3 length: 17 residues. In DNA form, the CDR3 reads TGTGCCACCAGTGGTTCTGGGGGAGGGCTATCGTATGAGACCCAGTACTTC. It yields the protein CATSGSGGGLSYETQYF.

This clonotype was seen a handful of times. This rearrangement joins TRBV27 to TRBJ2-1; 11 positions agree with TRBD2. V gave up 2 bases and J gave up 2 bases; unmatched junction bases: 2. The germline CDR1 and CDR2 sequences are MNHEY and SMNVEV (reference sequence). The length of the CDR3 is 16 residues. The CDR3 region has the DNA TGTGCCAGCAGTTTAATAGCGGGAGGGGCCTACAATGAGCAGTTCTTC. It is translated as CASSLIAGGAYNEQFF.

This chain uses TRBV12-3 or TRBV12-4 with TRBJ2-5; D is uncertain. The germline V and J ends were trimmed by 2 bases and 0 bases, with 7 bases remaining between them. The CDR3 loop spans 14 amino acids. The CDR3 loop is CASSLYRYQETQYF. For the CDR3, the DNA is TGTGCCAGCAGTTTATACAGATACCAAGAGACCCAGTACTTC.

This clonotype was detected only a few times. The J gene is TRBJ2-1, the V gene TRBV6-2 or TRBV6-3; TRBD2 aligns across 8 bases. Germline CDR1 reads MNHEY; CDR2 reads SVGEGT. CDR3 length: 18 residues. With V trimmed by 2 bases and J by 4 bases, 13 bases remained unmatched. The CDR3 sequence: CASSYRVGGLGDYNEQFF. The DNA of the CDR3 is TGTGCCAGCAGTTACCGAGTAGGGGGACTAGGGGATTACAATGAGCAGTTCTTC.